This T cell receptor (beta chain) was profiled in a study of CD8 T cells in ankylosing spondylitis. Germline V gene lookup returns CDR1 SGHTA and CDR2 FQGNSA. Trimming pared 2 bases from V and 6 bases from J, leaving 14 bases between. CDR3 length equals 15 residues. TCRdb itself ran the 5' RACE reads through MiXCR, one entry per CDR3 protein. This table holds 250,000 or so distinct CDR3 sequences, roughly a tenth found once. This chain joins TRBV7-2 and TRBJ2-4, with D possibly TRBD2 on 6 matching bases. This sequence originates from a male donor with ankylosing spondylitis or in good health (not recorded which). The sample was blood, either unsorted or a sorted T cell fraction (not recorded which). Here the CDR3 DNA reads TGTGCCAGCAGCTTATGGGGGGTAAAAGGAAACATTCAGTACTTC. Its protein is CASSLWGVKGNIQYF.